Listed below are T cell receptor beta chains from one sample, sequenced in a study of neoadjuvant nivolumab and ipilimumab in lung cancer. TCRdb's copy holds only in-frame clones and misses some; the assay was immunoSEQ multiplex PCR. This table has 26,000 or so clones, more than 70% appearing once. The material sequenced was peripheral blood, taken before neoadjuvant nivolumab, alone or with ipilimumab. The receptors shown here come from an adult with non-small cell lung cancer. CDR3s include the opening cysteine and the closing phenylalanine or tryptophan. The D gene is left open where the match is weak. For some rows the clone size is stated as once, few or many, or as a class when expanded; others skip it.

CDR3 DNA: TGTGCCAGCAGCTCCCCCCCTAGCACAGATACGCAGTATTTT
CDR3 protein: CASSSPPSTDTQYF
CDR3 length: 14
J gene: TRBJ2-3
D gene: -
clone size: -
V gene: TRBV7-2

CDR3 DNA: TGTGCCAGCAGCAGTGGGACAGGGGGCCCCTACATCGGCTACACCTTC
CDR3 protein: CASSSGTGGPYIGYTF
CDR3 length: 16
J gene: TRBJ1-2
D gene: TRBD1
clone size: -
V gene: TRBV5-4

CDR3 DNA: TGTGCCAGCGTTCTAGAACTAGCGGGGTCCGGGGAGCTGTTTTTT
CDR3 protein: CASVLELAGSGELFF
CDR3 length: 15
J gene: TRBJ2-2
D gene: TRBD2
clone size: -
V gene: TRBV2

CDR3 DNA: TGTGCCAGCAGCTTAGGGCCGACGAACACTGAAGCTTTCTTT
CDR3 protein: CASSLGPTNTEAFF
CDR3 length: 14
J gene: TRBJ1-1
D gene: -
clone size: -
V gene: TRBV11-2

CDR3 DNA: TGTGCCAGCAGTGAACCACTTGACATTCAGTACTTC
CDR3 protein: CASSEPLDIQYF
CDR3 length: 12
J gene: TRBJ2-4
D gene: -
clone size: -
V gene: TRBV6-1

CDR3 DNA: TGTGCCACCAGCGGATTAGCGGGGGAGTATGATACGCAGTATTTT
CDR3 protein: CATSGLAGEYDTQYF
CDR3 length: 15
J gene: TRBJ2-3
D gene: TRBD2
clone size: -
V gene: TRBV15

CDR3 DNA: TGCAGCGTTGCCCTGACCCAGTACGAGCAGTACTTC
CDR3 protein: CSVALTQYEQYF
CDR3 length: 12
J gene: TRBJ2-7
D gene: -
clone size: -
V gene: TRBV29-1

CDR3 DNA: TGCGCCAGCAGTGATGGGGACAGGGGTGGCTACGAGCAGTACTTC
CDR3 protein: CASSDGDRGGYEQYF
CDR3 length: 15
J gene: TRBJ2-7
D gene: TRBD1
clone size: -
V gene: TRBV10-1

CDR3 DNA: TGTGCCAGCGCTCCGGGACAGACGCCTTACGAGCAGTACTTC
CDR3 protein: CASAPGQTPYEQYF
CDR3 length: 14
J gene: TRBJ2-7
D gene: TRBD1
clone size: -
V gene: TRBV2

CDR3 DNA: TGTGCCAGCAGCTGGGACGTATCTGGGTCCGGCTACACCTTC
CDR3 protein: CASSWDVSGSGYTF
CDR3 length: 14
J gene: TRBJ1-2
D gene: -
clone size: -
V gene: TRBV11-3

CDR3 DNA: TGCGCCAGCAGCCAAGCGGGACTAGGGACATCCAGTGAGCAGTTCTTC
CDR3 protein: CASSQAGLGTSSEQFF
CDR3 length: 16
J gene: TRBJ2-1
D gene: TRBD2
clone size: -
V gene: TRBV4-1

CDR3 DNA: TGTGCCAGCAGCTTAACCATTCAGGGGGAGGAGCAGTACTTC
CDR3 protein: CASSLTIQGEEQYF
CDR3 length: 14
J gene: TRBJ2-7
D gene: TRBD1
clone size: -
V gene: TRBV7-2

CDR3 DNA: TGTGCCAGTAGTATGACAACTATCGGGGAGACCCAGTACTTC
CDR3 protein: CASSMTTIGETQYF
CDR3 length: 14
J gene: TRBJ2-5
D gene: -
clone size: -
V gene: TRBV19

CDR3 DNA: TGTGCCAGCAGTTCCTACAGGGGGAATCAGCCCCAGCATTTT
CDR3 protein: CASSSYRGNQPQHF
CDR3 length: 14
J gene: TRBJ1-5
D gene: TRBD1
clone size: -
V gene: TRBV6-5

CDR3 DNA: TGTGCCAGCAGCCAGGAAGCGGGGGGCACCTACGAGCAGTACTTC
CDR3 protein: CASSQEAGGTYEQYF
CDR3 length: 15
J gene: TRBJ2-7
D gene: TRBD2
clone size: -
V gene: TRBV4-2

CDR3 DNA: TGTGCCAGCGCCAGGGACGGCTCTGGAAACACCATATATTTT
CDR3 protein: CASARDGSGNTIYF
CDR3 length: 14
J gene: TRBJ1-3
D gene: -
clone size: -
V gene: TRBV18

CDR3 DNA: TGTGCCAGCAGACCTACGGACAGGGCAGGCAATCAGCCCCAGCATTTT
CDR3 protein: CASRPTDRAGNQPQHF
CDR3 length: 16
J gene: TRBJ1-5
D gene: TRBD1
clone size: -
V gene: TRBV6-6

CDR3 DNA: TGTGCCAGCAGCTACGGAGGGGGCTCCGGAGATACGCAGTATTTT
CDR3 protein: CASSYGGGSGDTQYF
CDR3 length: 15
J gene: TRBJ2-3
D gene: -
clone size: -
V gene: TRBV7-9

CDR3 DNA: TGTGCCAGCAGCTTAGATCCGGTAGGGGGGGGATTGGAGACCCAGTACTTC
CDR3 protein: CASSLDPVGGGLETQYF
CDR3 length: 17
J gene: TRBJ2-5
D gene: -
clone size: -
V gene: TRBV11-2

CDR3 DNA: TGTGCCAGCAGTCCGAATTCAGGGACCCAGTACTTC
CDR3 protein: CASSPNSGTQYF
CDR3 length: 12
J gene: TRBJ2-5
D gene: -
clone size: -
V gene: TRBV6-6

CDR3 DNA: TGTGCCAGCAGCTTAGATGGGACTAGCGTAGAGACCCAGTACTTC
CDR3 protein: CASSLDGTSVETQYF
CDR3 length: 15
J gene: TRBJ2-5
D gene: TRBD2
clone size: -
V gene: TRBV7-8

CDR3 DNA: TGCGCCAGCAGCTCAGGGGATCCCGGTCCCGGGGAGCTGTTTTTT
CDR3 protein: CASSSGDPGPGELFF
CDR3 length: 15
J gene: TRBJ2-2
D gene: -
clone size: -
V gene: TRBV5-1

CDR3 DNA: TGCGCCAGCAGCCTAGGGCCCGGGGGAGATACGCAGTATTTT
CDR3 protein: CASSLGPGGDTQYF
CDR3 length: 14
J gene: TRBJ2-3
D gene: -
clone size: -
V gene: TRBV5-1

CDR3 DNA: TGTGCCATCAGTGAGTCGACAGGGGGCTTTCACGAGCAGTACTTC
CDR3 protein: CAISESTGGFHEQYF
CDR3 length: 15
J gene: TRBJ2-7
D gene: TRBD1
clone size: -
V gene: TRBV10-3

CDR3 DNA: TGCGCCAGCAGCTTTTTTTCAGGGGGCATGGAGACCCAGTACTTC
CDR3 protein: CASSFFSGGMETQYF
CDR3 length: 15
J gene: TRBJ2-5
D gene: TRBD1
clone size: once
V gene: TRBV5-1

CDR3 DNA: TGTGCCAGCAGCTTCTTGAGCACTGAAGCTTTCTTT
CDR3 protein: CASSFLSTEAFF
CDR3 length: 12
J gene: TRBJ1-1
D gene: -
clone size: few
V gene: TRBV7-2

CDR3 DNA: TGTGCCAGCAGCTATACGAAGACTACTAACTATGGCTACACCTTC
CDR3 protein: CASSYTKTTNYGYTF
CDR3 length: 15
J gene: TRBJ1-2
D gene: -
clone size: -
V gene: TRBV7-2

CDR3 DNA: TGTGCCAGTAGCGGATTAGACTACGAGCAGTACTTC
CDR3 protein: CASSGLDYEQYF
CDR3 length: 12
J gene: TRBJ2-7
D gene: -
clone size: -
V gene: TRBV19

CDR3 DNA: TGTGCCAGCAGCCCCTTGGAAGGTGACACCGGGGAGCTGTTTTTT
CDR3 protein: CASSPLEGDTGELFF
CDR3 length: 15
J gene: TRBJ2-2
D gene: -
clone size: -
V gene: TRBV6-1

CDR3 DNA: TGTGCCAGCTCACCACCGTCGGGGAATAAGTTCTTC
CDR3 protein: CASSPPSGNKFF
CDR3 length: 12
J gene: TRBJ2-1
D gene: -
clone size: -
V gene: TRBV18

CDR3 DNA: TGTGCCAGCAGTTTTGCAGGCGATCTCACCTTC
CDR3 protein: CASSFAGDLTF
CDR3 length: 11
J gene: TRBJ1-2
D gene: -
clone size: -
V gene: TRBV6-1

CDR3 DNA: TGTGCCAGCAGTTTTGCGGGGGGGCCGCCAGATACGCAGTATTTT
CDR3 protein: CASSFAGGPPDTQYF
CDR3 length: 15
J gene: TRBJ2-3
D gene: TRBD2
clone size: once
V gene: TRBV6-5

CDR3 DNA: TGTGCCAGCAGCTTAGAGCGGGGCACTAGCACAGATACGCAGTATTTT
CDR3 protein: CASSLERGTSTDTQYF
CDR3 length: 16
J gene: TRBJ2-3
D gene: TRBD2
clone size: few
V gene: TRBV7-2

CDR3 DNA: TGTGCCAGCAGCCGTCTTGGGGTAATTGGTGAAAAACTGTTTTTT
CDR3 protein: CASSRLGVIGEKLFF
CDR3 length: 15
J gene: TRBJ1-4
D gene: -
clone size: -
V gene: TRBV14

CDR3 DNA: TGTGCCAGCCGCGGGGGGACTAGCACAGATACGCAGTATTTT
CDR3 protein: CASRGGTSTDTQYF
CDR3 length: 14
J gene: TRBJ2-3
D gene: TRBD2
clone size: -
V gene: TRBV7-9

CDR3 DNA: TGCGCCAGCAGCTCTCCGAATTATGGCTACACCTTC
CDR3 protein: CASSSPNYGYTF
CDR3 length: 12
J gene: TRBJ1-2
D gene: -
clone size: -
V gene: TRBV5-1

CDR3 DNA: TGTGCCAGCAGGTTACAGGACAGCACTGAAGCTTTCTTT
CDR3 protein: CASRLQDSTEAFF
CDR3 length: 13
J gene: TRBJ1-1
D gene: -
clone size: few
V gene: TRBV25-1

CDR3 DNA: TGTGCCAGCAGCTTTCAACCCGGGACTCTGGACATTCAGTACTTC
CDR3 protein: CASSFQPGTLDIQYF
CDR3 length: 15
J gene: TRBJ2-4
D gene: -
clone size: -
V gene: TRBV5-4

CDR3 DNA: TGTGCCAGCAGAGGACAGGGTGGGAGCAATCAGCCCCAGCATTTT
CDR3 protein: CASRGQGGSNQPQHF
CDR3 length: 15
J gene: TRBJ1-5
D gene: TRBD1
clone size: -
V gene: TRBV6-1

CDR3 DNA: TGTGCCTCACAAGGGACTAGCGGGGGGGTTGAGCAGTTCTTC
CDR3 protein: CASQGTSGGVEQFF
CDR3 length: 14
J gene: TRBJ2-1
D gene: TRBD2
clone size: -
V gene: TRBV28

CDR3 DNA: TGTGCCATCAGGCTAGCGGGGGCAGATACGCAGTATTTT
CDR3 protein: CAIRLAGADTQYF
CDR3 length: 13
J gene: TRBJ2-3
D gene: TRBD2
clone size: -
V gene: TRBV10-3

CDR3 DNA: TGTGCCAGCAGTGAAGTATTCAGGAATTCACCCCTCCACTTT
CDR3 protein: CASSEVFRNSPLHF
CDR3 length: 14
J gene: TRBJ1-6
D gene: -
clone size: -
V gene: TRBV6-1

CDR3 DNA: TGTGCCAGCAGCTTTGGACGGAACACTGAAGCTTTCTTT
CDR3 protein: CASSFGRNTEAFF
CDR3 length: 13
J gene: TRBJ1-1
D gene: -
clone size: -
V gene: TRBV7-2

CDR3 DNA: TGTGCCAGCAGCGAGACCCTTATCAAGAAGGAGGGAAGAAGTGGCTACACCTTC
CDR3 protein: CASSETLIKKEGRSGYTF
CDR3 length: 18
J gene: TRBJ1-2
D gene: -
clone size: once
V gene: TRBV27

CDR3 DNA: TGTGCCAGCAGCTTAACAGGAACTTCCCAAGAGACCCAGTACTTC
CDR3 protein: CASSLTGTSQETQYF
CDR3 length: 15
J gene: TRBJ2-5
D gene: -
clone size: once
V gene: TRBV7-9

CDR3 DNA: TGTGCCAGCAGTGTACAGGCACGCGACACTGAAGCTTTCTTT
CDR3 protein: CASSVQARDTEAFF
CDR3 length: 14
J gene: TRBJ1-1
D gene: -
clone size: once
V gene: TRBV2

CDR3 DNA: TGTGCCAGCAGCCCGGGACAGGGGAACTCTGGAAACACCATATATTTT
CDR3 protein: CASSPGQGNSGNTIYF
CDR3 length: 16
J gene: TRBJ1-3
D gene: TRBD1
clone size: few
V gene: TRBV7-6